The rows below give T cell receptor beta chains drawn from one sample of a study of CD8 T cells in ankylosing spondylitis. TCRdb re-derived calls from the 5' RACE reads in MiXCR, one entry per CDR3 protein. The repertoire has 35,000 or so distinct CDR3 sequences, approximately 16% of them found once; the top ten carry just over 45%. The sample consisted of blood. The receptors were sampled from a male donor with ankylosing spondylitis or in good health (not recorded which). CDR3s include the opening cysteine and the closing phenylalanine or tryptophan. Each record gives: clone size, D gene, J gene, V gene, CDR3 DNA, CDR3 protein. A D gene is named only where the DNA matches it firmly. The size of a clone is reported for some rows only, either as once, few or many, or as a class for expanded clones.

>.|.|TRBJ2-1|TRBV10-3
TGTGCCATCAGTGTGTGGGTCGGCAATGAGCAGTTCTTC
CAISVWVGNEQFF
>.|TRBD2|TRBJ2-3|TRBV9
TGTGCCAGCAGCGTTAGCGGGAGGATCCCAGATACGCAGTATTTT
CASSVSGRIPDTQYF
>.|.|TRBJ2-3|TRBV29-1
TGCAGCGTTGAAACGGCAGGGGATGATACGCAGTATTTT
CSVETAGDDTQYF
>few|TRBD1|TRBJ2-5|TRBV7-7
TGTGCTAGCAGCTCCAACAGGGGCCGGGAGACCCAGTACTTC
CASSSNRGRETQYF
>.|.|TRBJ1-1|TRBV20-1
TGCAGTGCTAGAAGGGCCGGTGGCACTGAAGCTTTCTTT
CSARRAGGTEAFF
>.|TRBD1|TRBJ2-1|TRBV5-1
TGCGCCAGCAGCTCGGAGCCGGACAGGGCCTCCTACAATGAGCAGTTCTTC
CASSSEPDRASYNEQFF
>few|TRBD2|TRBJ2-1|TRBV7-2
TGTGCCAGCAGCTTAACCTCGGGAGGGGCATTAGAGCAGTTCTTC
CASSLTSGGALEQFF
>.|TRBD1|TRBJ2-5|TRBV12-3/TRBV12-4
TGTGCCAGCAGTCCGGGACAGTTAGAAGAGACCCAGTACTTC
CASSPGQLEETQYF
>few|TRBD1|TRBJ2-5|TRBV12-3/TRBV12-4
TGTGCCAGCACCCAGACAGGGGGCTACGAGACCCAGTACTTC
CASTQTGGYETQYF
>.|.|TRBJ2-1|TRBV5-1
TGCGCCAGCAGCTTTGGGGCCAACTACAATGAGCAGTTCTTC
CASSFGANYNEQFF
>few|.|TRBJ2-1|TRBV20-1
TGCAGTGCTAGCCCACTAGTTCACAATGAGCAGTTCTTC
CSASPLVHNEQFF
>few|.|TRBJ2-1|TRBV5-1
TGCGCCAGCAGCAGACTAGACGGCGAGCAGTTCTTC
CASSRLDGEQFF
>.|.|TRBJ2-3|TRBV7-2
TGTGCCAGCAGTGGGGGACTTGTCACAGATACGCAGTATTTT
CASSGGLVTDTQYF
>.|TRBD2|TRBJ2-2|TRBV7-3
TGTGCCAGCAGCCCGCAAAGCGGGGCCAACACCGGGGAGCTGTTTTTT
CASSPQSGANTGELFF
>.|.|TRBJ2-5|TRBV29-1
TGCAGCGTTGAAAGGGGTGAGACCCAGTACTTC
CSVERGETQYF
>.|.|TRBJ2-2|TRBV27
TGTGCCAGCAGTTTATGGGGGACTCTGGACATAGGGGAGCTGTTTTTT
CASSLWGTLDIGELFF
>.|.|TRBJ2-5|TRBV29-1
TGCAGCGTTCCGGACGGCGGTCAAGAGACCCAGTACTTC
CSVPDGGQETQYF
>.|.|TRBJ1-1|TRBV29-1
TGCAGCATTACGACAGGAGGGAACACTGAAGCTTTCTTT
CSITTGGNTEAFF
>.|.|TRBJ2-1|TRBV24-1
TGTGCCACCAGTAACCGGTATTCGTTGAATGAGCAGTTCTTC
CATSNRYSLNEQFF
>.|.|TRBJ1-6|TRBV28
TGTGCCAGCACCGGCGGAAGTCGGGGGTTTGGGTCACCCCTCCACTTT
CASTGGSRGFGSPLHF
>few|.|TRBJ2-3|TRBV12-3/TRBV12-4
TGTGCCAGCAGTTATCAGGGATACGATACGCAGTATTTT
CASSYQGYDTQYF
>few|TRBD1|TRBJ2-2|TRBV28
TGTGCCAGCAGTTTGATCGAGGGGGCTATATACACCGGGGAGCTGTTTTTT
CASSLIEGAIYTGELFF
>many|.|TRBJ2-2|TRBV5-1
TGCGCCAGCAGCTTGGACCCCGGGGAGCTGTTTTTT
CASSLDPGELFF
>.|.|TRBJ2-2|TRBV9
TGTGCCAGCAGCGGGTTTAGGAACACCGGGGAGCTGTTTTTT
CASSGFRNTGELFF
>many|.|TRBJ1-1|TRBV20-1
TGCAGTGCTGAACCCACGCAGGGGTACACTGAAGCTTTCTTT
CSAEPTQGYTEAFF
>few|.|TRBJ1-1|TRBV10-1
TGCGCCAGCAGAGAGGGTGCTCTGGTCATGAACACTGAAGCTTTCTTT
CASREGALVMNTEAFF
>.|TRBD2|TRBJ2-2|TRBV5-1
TGCGCCAGCAGCCCTATATCTAGCGGGTCCGGGGAGCTGTTTTTT
CASSPISSGSGELFF
>few|.|TRBJ2-1|TRBV12-3/TRBV12-4
TGTGCCAGCAGCCAAACCAATGAGCAGTTCTTC
CASSQTNEQFF
>few|.|TRBJ1-4|TRBV5-1
TGCGCCAGCAGCTTGGTTTTTAATGAAAAACTGTTTTTT
CASSLVFNEKLFF
>.|.|TRBJ2-5|TRBV29-1
TGCAGCGCTGGAGGCATTCAAGAGACCCAGTACTTC
CSAGGIQETQYF
>few|TRBD2|TRBJ2-7|TRBV7-2
TGTGCCAGCGGACGGACTAGCGGGCTGTCCTACGAGCAGTACTTC
CASGRTSGLSYEQYF
>few|TRBD2|TRBJ2-2|TRBV27
TGTGCCACCGCGGGAGTCGGGGAGCTGTTTTTT
CATAGVGELFF
>few|.|TRBJ2-6|TRBV24-1
TGTGCCACCAGCAAAACGGGTTCTGGGGCCAACGTCCTGACTTTC
CATSKTGSGANVLTF
>few|TRBD1|TRBJ2-2|TRBV7-2
TGTGCCAGCAGCCCTGACAGGGTTCGCACCGGGGAGCTGTTTTTT
CASSPDRVRTGELFF
>many|TRBD1|TRBJ2-3|TRBV20-1
TGCAGTGCTAGAGTAACGGGACAGCCGAGGGATACGCAGTATTTT
CSARVTGQPRDTQYF
>.|.|TRBJ2-3|TRBV7-2
TGTGCCAGCAGGGACGGGGGAAGCACAGATACGCAGTATTTT
CASRDGGSTDTQYF
>.|.|TRBJ2-5|TRBV6-2/TRBV6-3
TGTGCCAGCAGGACGGGCGGAGAGACCCAGTACTTC
CASRTGGETQYF
>.|.|TRBJ2-3|TRBV4-3
TGCGCCAGCAGCCCCTCTAGCACAGATACGCAGTATTTT
CASSPSSTDTQYF
>.|.|TRBJ2-5|TRBV25-1
TGTGCCAGCAGTGAAAGTAGGGGGTTAGGGGAGACCCAGTACTTC
CASSESRGLGETQYF
>few|.|TRBJ1-1|TRBV28
TGTGCCAGCAGTTTATCAAACAGGGTTGGCACTGAAGCTTTCTTT
CASSLSNRVGTEAFF
>few|.|TRBJ1-4|TRBV5-1
TGCGCCAGCAGCTTATCTTCAGCAACTAATGAAAAACTGTTTTTT
CASSLSSATNEKLFF
>few|.|TRBJ2-3|TRBV28
TGTGCCAGCAAAGAAAGCACAGATACGCAGTATTTT
CASKESTDTQYF
>.|.|TRBJ1-5|TRBV28
TGTGCCAGCAGTTCTGGGGGGGGGAATCAGCCCCAGCATTTT
CASSSGGGNQPQHF
>.|TRBD1|TRBJ2-7|TRBV6-5
TGTGCCAGCAGTCCCAGGACAGGGGGTGGCTACGAGCAGTACTTC
CASSPRTGGGYEQYF
>few|.|TRBJ2-5|TRBV12-3/TRBV12-4
TGTGCCAGCAGTTTAGCGGCAGGCGGATTTGAGACCCAGTACTTC
CASSLAAGGFETQYF
>.|.|TRBJ2-3|TRBV5-1
TGCGCCAGCAGCTTTAACACAGATACGCAGTATTTT
CASSFNTDTQYF
>.|.|TRBJ2-1|TRBV7-3
TGTGCCAGCAGCCCCCAACAGGGTCACAATGAGCAGTTCTTC
CASSPQQGHNEQFF
>.|TRBD2|TRBJ2-1|TRBV11-2
TGTGCCAGCAGCTTAGCTAGGCTAGCGGGCGAGCAGTTCTTC
CASSLARLAGEQFF
>.|.|TRBJ2-2|TRBV28
TGTGCCAGCAAAAAGGAAGGGTCTGGTTCCGGGGAGCTGTTTTTT
CASKKEGSGSGELFF
>few|.|TRBJ2-1|TRBV7-6
TGTGCCAGCACCCAGGGATTCAATGAGCAGTTCTTC
CASTQGFNEQFF